This TCR beta chain originates from a study of blood T cell repertoires in COVID-19. In the study overall: Both acute and convalescent COVID-19 samples were obtained from the United States, Italy and Spain. Sample material is recorded as cDNA or gDNA derived from T cells, B-cell-depleted T cells, or PBMCs.

The CDR3 is 16 amino acids. V lost 3 bases, J lost 0 bases, and 15 bases lay in between. The V gene's germline CDR1 is MDHEN and CDR2 SYDVKM. Original processing notes: How many nucleated cells were present was estimated from reference gene primer amplification. The protocol was immunoSEQ multiplex PCR, while the TCRdb copy is restricted to in-frame clones and leaves out a portion. D and trimming come from the DNA, and the V and J calls and clone size come from that table. Among some 270,000 clones listed, about four fifths were seen once. This receptor was obtained from a woman between 40 and 55 years old who had recovered from COVID-19. The V and J genes are TRBV28 and TRBJ2-7; D is possibly TRBD2 (6 bases). Sequenced input: peripheral blood. The CDR3 protein is CASSLGSGPSSYEQYF. CDR3 DNA sequence: TGTGCCAGCAGTTTGGGTAGCGGCCCAAGCTCCTACGAGCAGTACTTC.